The T cell receptor beta chain described here comes from a study of blood T cell repertoires in COVID-19. Background on the study: Acute and convalescent COVID-19 samples came from the United States, Italy and Spain. In each case, the material was cDNA or gDNA derived from T cells, B-cell-depleted T cells, or PBMCs.

V was shortened by 0 bases and J by 5 bases, with 16 bases between the two germline ends. CDR1 and CDR2 (germline): LGHNA, YSLEER. The CDR3 length is 16 residues. Original processing methods: Cell counts per sample came from amplifying reference gene primers. The assay was immunoSEQ multiplex PCR, and TCRdb's table has in-frame clones only and misses some. V and J calls and clone size are copied from that table; D and trimming were computed from the DNA. This table has more than 110,000 clones, around 89% appearing once. This clonotype was sampled from a man between 60 and 70 years old with active or convalescent COVID-19. Sequenced sample: peripheral blood. The rearrangement joins TRBV4-3 to TRBJ1-1, with TRBD1 as a possible D gene (5 bases). This chain's CDR3 is CASSQDGHRLVTEAFF. CDR3 sequence (DNA): TGCGCCAGCAGCCAAGACGGTCACAGGTTGGTAACTGAAGCTTTCTTT.